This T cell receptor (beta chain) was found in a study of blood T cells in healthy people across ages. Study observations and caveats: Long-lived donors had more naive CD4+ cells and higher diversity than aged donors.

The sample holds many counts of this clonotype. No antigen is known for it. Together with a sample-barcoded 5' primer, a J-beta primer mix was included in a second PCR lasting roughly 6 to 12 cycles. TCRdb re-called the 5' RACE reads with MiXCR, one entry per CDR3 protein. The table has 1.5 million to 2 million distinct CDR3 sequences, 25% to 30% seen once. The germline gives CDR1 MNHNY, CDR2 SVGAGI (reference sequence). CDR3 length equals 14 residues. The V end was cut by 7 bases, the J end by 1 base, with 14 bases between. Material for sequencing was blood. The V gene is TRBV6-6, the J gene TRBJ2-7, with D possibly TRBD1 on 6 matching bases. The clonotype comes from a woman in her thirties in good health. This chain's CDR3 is CASNEGGSSYEQYF. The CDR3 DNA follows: TGTGCCAGCAACGAAGGGGGTTCTTCCTACGAGCAGTACTTC.